This TCR beta chain originates from a study of blood T cell repertoires in COVID-19. Authors' processing steps: Amplified reference gene primers provided the basis for estimating nucleated cell counts. Data came from immunoSEQ multiplex PCR; TCRdb stores just in-frame clones and leaves some out. That table gives V, J and clone size, and the DNA gave D and trimming. The profile shows roughly 82,000 clones, more than 70% of them singletons. V was shortened by 0 bases and J by 3 bases, with 7 bases between the two germline ends. The CDR3 totals 14 residues. Germline V lookup: CDR1 SGHRS, CDR2 YFSETQ. Input material: peripheral blood. This clonotype was obtained from an older woman with acute or convalescent COVID-19. The chain joins TRBV5-1 to TRBJ2-4; TRBD1 is a possible D gene (5 bases). The CDR3 sequence is CASSLGQIKNIQYF. DNA of the CDR3: TGCGCCAGCAGCTTGGGACAGATCAAAAACATTCAGTACTTC.